This TCR beta chain appears in the sequencing data of a study of blood T cell repertoires in COVID-19. Study overall: Acute and convalescent COVID-19 specimens originated in the United States, Italy and Spain. Sample material is recorded as cDNA or gDNA derived from T cells, B-cell-depleted T cells, or PBMCs.

Original handling: Nucleated cell counts were estimated from reference gene primer amplification. The data were produced by immunoSEQ multiplex PCR, yet TCRdb's version contains in-frame clones alone and is incomplete. That table is the source of V, J and clone size, and D and trimming were worked out from the DNA. In the table there are about 190,000 clones, around four fifths of which are singletons. Germline lookup yields CDR1 MDHEN and CDR2 SYDVKM. This CDR3 spans 15 amino acids. Germline trimming cut 5 bases from V and 4 bases from J; bases unmatched to any gene: 6. The sequenced sample consisted of peripheral blood. This TCR was sampled from a human donor in a cohort sampled during active COVID-19. The V call is TRBV28, the J call TRBJ1-3; 9 nucleotides align to TRBD1. CDR3 region: CASSPGQGLGNTIYF. The DNA for the CDR3 is TGTGCCAGCAGTCCGGGACAGGGTTTAGGAAACACCATATATTTT.